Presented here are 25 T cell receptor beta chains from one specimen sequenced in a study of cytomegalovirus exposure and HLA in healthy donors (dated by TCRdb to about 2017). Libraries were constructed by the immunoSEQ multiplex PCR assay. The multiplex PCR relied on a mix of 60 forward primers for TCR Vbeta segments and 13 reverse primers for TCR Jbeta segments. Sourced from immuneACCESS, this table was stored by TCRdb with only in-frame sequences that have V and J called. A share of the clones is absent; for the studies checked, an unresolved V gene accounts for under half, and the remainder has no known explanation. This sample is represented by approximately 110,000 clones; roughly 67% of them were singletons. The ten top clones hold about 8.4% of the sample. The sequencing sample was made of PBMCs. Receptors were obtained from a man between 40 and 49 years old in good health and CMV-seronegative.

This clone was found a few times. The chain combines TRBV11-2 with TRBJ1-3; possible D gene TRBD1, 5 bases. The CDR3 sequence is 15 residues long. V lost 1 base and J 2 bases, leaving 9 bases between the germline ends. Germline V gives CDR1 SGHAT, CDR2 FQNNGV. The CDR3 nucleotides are TGTGCCAGCAGCTTAGGGGGCCAGGCTGGAAACACCATATATTTT. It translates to CASSLGGQAGNTIYF.

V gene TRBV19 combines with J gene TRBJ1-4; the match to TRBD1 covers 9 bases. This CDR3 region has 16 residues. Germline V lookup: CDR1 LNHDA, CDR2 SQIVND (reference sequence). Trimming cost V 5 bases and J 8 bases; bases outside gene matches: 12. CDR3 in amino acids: CASSDRWGQGGEKLFF. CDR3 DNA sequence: TGTGCCAGTAGTGATCGATGGGGACAGGGTGGAGAAAAACTGTTTTTT.

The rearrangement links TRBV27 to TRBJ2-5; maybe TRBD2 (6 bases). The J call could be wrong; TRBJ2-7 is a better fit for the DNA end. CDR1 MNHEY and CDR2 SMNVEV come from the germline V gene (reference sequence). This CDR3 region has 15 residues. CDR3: CATHRVAGRIYEQYF. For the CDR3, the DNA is TGTGCCACCCACCGCGTGGCCGGGAGAATCTACGAGCAGTACTTC.

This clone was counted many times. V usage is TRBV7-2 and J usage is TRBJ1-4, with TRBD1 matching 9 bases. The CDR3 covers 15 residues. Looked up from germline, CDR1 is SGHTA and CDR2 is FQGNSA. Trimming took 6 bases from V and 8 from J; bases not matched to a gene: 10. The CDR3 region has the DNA TGTGCCAGCAGTCGTGAGGGACAGGGTGACGAAAAACTGTTTTTT. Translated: CASSREGQGDEKLFF.

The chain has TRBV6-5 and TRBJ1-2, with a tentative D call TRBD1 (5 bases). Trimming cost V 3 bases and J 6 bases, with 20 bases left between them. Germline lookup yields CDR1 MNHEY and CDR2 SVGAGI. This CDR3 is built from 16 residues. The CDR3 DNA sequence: TGTGCCAGCAGTTATAGTGGGGGGAGGGATATCGATGGCTACACCTTC. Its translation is CASSYSGGRDIDGYTF.

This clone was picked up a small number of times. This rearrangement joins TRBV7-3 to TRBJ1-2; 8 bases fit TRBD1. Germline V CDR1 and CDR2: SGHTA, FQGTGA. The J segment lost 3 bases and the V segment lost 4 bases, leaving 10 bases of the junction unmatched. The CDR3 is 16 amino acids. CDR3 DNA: TGTGCCAGCAGCTCTACCCCAGGGGGCGCGGACTATGGCTACACCTTC. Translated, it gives CASSSTPGGADYGYTF. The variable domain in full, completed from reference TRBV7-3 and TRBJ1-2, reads GAGVSQTPSNKVTEKGKYVELRCDPISGHTALYWYRQSLGQGPEFLIYFQGTGAADDSGLPNDRFFAVRPEGSVSTLKIQRTERGDSAVYLCASSSTPGGADYGYTFGSGTRLTVV.

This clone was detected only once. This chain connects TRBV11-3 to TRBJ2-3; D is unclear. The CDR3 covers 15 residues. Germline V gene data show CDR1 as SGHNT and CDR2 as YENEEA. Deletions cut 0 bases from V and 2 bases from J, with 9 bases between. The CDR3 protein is CASSLDHADTDTQYF. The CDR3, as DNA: TGTGCCAGCAGCTTAGATCATGCGGACACAGATACGCAGTATTTT.

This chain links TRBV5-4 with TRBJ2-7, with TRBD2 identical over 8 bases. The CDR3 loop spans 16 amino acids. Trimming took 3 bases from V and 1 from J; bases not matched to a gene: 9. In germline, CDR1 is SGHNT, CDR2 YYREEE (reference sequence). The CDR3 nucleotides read TGTGCCAGCAGCTCCTCGGGGGGGCGCGGGTCCTACGAGCAGTACTTC. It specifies CASSSSGGRGSYEQYF.

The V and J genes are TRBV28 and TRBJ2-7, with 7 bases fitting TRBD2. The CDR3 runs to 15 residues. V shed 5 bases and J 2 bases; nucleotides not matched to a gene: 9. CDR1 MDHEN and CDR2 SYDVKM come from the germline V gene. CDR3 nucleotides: TGTGCCAGCAGTCCCCCGCCAGGGAGGGCCTACGAGCAGTACTTC. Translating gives CASSPPPGRAYEQYF. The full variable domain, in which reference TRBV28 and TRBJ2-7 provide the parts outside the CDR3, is DVKVTQSSRYLVKRTGEKVFLECVQDMDHENMFWYRQDPGLGLRLIYFSYDVKMKEKGDIPEGYSVSREKKERFSLILESASTNQTSMYLCASSPPPGRAYEQYFGPGTRLTVT.

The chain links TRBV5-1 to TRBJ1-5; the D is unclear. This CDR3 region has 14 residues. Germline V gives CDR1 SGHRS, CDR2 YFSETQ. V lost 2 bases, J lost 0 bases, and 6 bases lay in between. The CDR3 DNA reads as TGCGCCAGCAGCTTCGGGGATAGCAATCAGCCCCAGCATTTT. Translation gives CASSFGDSNQPQHF.

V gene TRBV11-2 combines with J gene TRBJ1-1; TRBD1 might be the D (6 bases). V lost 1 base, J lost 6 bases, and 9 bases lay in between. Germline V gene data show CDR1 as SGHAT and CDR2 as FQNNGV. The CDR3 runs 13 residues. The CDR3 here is CASSLGQGPEAFF. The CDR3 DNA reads TGTGCCAGCAGCTTAGGTCAGGGGCCTGAAGCTTTCTTT.

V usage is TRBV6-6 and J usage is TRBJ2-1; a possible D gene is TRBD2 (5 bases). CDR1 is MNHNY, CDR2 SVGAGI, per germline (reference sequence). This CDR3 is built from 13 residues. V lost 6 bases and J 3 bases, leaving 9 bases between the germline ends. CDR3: CASRHRGYNEQFF. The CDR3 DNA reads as TGTGCCAGCAGACACCGGGGCTACAATGAGCAGTTCTTC.

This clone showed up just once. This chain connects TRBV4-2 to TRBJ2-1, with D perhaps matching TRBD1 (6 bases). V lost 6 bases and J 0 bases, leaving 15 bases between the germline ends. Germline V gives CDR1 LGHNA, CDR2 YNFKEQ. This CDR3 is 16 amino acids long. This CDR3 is CASSQTGTSSYNEQFF. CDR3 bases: TGTGCCAGCAGTCAGACCGGGACAAGCTCCTACAATGAGCAGTTCTTC.

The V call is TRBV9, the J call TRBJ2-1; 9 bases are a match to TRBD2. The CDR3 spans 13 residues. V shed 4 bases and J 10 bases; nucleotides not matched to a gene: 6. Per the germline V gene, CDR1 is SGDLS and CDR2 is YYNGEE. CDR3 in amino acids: CASSPRTSGEQFF. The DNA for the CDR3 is TGTGCCAGCAGCCCTAGAACTAGCGGGGAGCAGTTCTTC. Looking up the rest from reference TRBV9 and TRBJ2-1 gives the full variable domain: DSGVTQTPKHLITATGQRVTLRCSPRSGDLSVYWYQQSLDQGLQFLIQYYNGEERAKGNILERFSAQQFPDLHSELNLSSLELGDSALYFCASSPRTSGEQFFGPGTRLTVL.

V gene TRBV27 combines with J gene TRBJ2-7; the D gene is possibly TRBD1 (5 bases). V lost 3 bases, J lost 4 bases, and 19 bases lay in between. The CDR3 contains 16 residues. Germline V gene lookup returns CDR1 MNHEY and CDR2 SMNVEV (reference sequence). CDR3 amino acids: CASSLKGPWEIYEQYF. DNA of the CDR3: TGTGCCAGCAGTTTGAAGGGGCCTTGGGAAATTTACGAGCAGTACTTC.

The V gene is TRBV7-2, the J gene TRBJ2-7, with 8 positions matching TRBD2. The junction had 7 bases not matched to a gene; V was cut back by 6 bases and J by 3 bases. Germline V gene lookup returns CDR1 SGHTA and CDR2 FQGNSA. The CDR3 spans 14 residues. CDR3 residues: CASRKGLVYYEQYF. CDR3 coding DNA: TGTGCCAGCAGAAAGGGACTAGTCTACTACGAGCAGTACTTC.

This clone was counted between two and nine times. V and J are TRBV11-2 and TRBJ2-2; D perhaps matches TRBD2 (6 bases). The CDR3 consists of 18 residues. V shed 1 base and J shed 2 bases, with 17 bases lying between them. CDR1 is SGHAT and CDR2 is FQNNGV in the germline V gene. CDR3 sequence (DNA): TGTGCCAGCAGCTTAGGAGTTGGTAGCGGTGCCAACACCGGGGAGCTGTTTTTT. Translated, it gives CASSLGVGSGANTGELFF. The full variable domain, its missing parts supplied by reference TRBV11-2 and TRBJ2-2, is EAGVAQSPRYKIIEKRQSVAFWCNPISGHATLYWYQQILGQGPKLLIQFQNNGVVDDSQLPKDRFSAERLKGVDSTLKIQPAKLEDSAVYLCASSLGVGSGANTGELFFGEGSRLTVL.

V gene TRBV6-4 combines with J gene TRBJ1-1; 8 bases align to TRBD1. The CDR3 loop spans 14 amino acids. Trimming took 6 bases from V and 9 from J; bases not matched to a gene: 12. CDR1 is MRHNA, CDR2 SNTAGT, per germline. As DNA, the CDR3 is TGTGCCAGCAGAGAAAACAGGGGGACGGGGAAAGCTTTCTTT. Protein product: CASRENRGTGKAFF.

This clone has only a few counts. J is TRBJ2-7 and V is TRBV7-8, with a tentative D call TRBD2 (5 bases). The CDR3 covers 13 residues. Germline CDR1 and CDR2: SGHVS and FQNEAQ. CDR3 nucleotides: TGTGCCAGCAGCCCCCCCGGGGAGCAGTTCTCCTTCGTC. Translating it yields CASSPPGEQFSFV.

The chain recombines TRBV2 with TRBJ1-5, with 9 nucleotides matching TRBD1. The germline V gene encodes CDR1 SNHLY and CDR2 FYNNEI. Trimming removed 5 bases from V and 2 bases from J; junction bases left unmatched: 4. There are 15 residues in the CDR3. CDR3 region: CASSRTGEGNQPQHF. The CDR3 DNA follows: TGTGCCAGCAGTCGGACAGGGGAGGGCAATCAGCCCCAGCATTTT.

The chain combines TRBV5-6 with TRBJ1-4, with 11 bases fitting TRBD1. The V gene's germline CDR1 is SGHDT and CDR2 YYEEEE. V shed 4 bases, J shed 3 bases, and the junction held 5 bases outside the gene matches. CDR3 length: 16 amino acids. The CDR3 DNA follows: TGTGCCAGCAGCACCGGACAGGGGGCCGCTAATGAAAAACTGTTTTTT. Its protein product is CASSTGQGAANEKLFF.

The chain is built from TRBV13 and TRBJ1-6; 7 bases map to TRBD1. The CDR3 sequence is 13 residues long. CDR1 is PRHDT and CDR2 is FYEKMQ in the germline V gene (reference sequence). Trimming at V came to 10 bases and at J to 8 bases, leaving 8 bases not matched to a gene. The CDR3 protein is CATRDSTDSPLHF. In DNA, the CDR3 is TGTGCCACCCGGGACAGTACCGATTCACCCCTCCACTTT. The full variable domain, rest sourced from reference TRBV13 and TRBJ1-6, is AAGVIQSPRHLIKEKRETATLKCYPIPRHDTVYWYQQGPGQDPQFLISFYEKMQSDKGSIPDRFSAQQFSDYHSELNMSSLELGDSALYFCATRDSTDSPLHFGNGTRLTVT.

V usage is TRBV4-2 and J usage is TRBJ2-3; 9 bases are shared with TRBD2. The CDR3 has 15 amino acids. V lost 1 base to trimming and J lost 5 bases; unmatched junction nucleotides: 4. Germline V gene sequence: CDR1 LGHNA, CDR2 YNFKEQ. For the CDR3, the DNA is TGTGCCAGCAGCCAAGGCGGGGGGGCTGAAGATACGCAGTATTTT. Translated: CASSQGGGAEDTQYF.

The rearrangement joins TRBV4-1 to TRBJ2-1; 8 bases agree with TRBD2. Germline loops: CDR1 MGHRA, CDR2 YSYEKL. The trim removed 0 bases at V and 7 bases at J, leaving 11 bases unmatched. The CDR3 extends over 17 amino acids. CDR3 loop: CASSQEWTGGPGNEQFF. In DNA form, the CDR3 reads TGCGCCAGCAGCCAAGAGTGGACGGGGGGGCCGGGGAATGAGCAGTTCTTC.

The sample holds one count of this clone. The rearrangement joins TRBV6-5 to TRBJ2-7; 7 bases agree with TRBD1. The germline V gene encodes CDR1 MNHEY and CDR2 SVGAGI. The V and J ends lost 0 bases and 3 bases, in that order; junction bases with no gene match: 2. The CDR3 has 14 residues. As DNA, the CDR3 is TGTGCCAGCAGTTACTCCCAGGGGGACTACGAGCAGTACTTC. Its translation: CASSYSQGDYEQYF.